Below, 15 T cell receptor beta chains from the same sample are listed, as sequenced in a study of siplizumab effects on memory and regulatory T cells. Method: immunoSEQ multiplex PCR; TCRdb's copy keeps in-frame clones and lacks some. The table lists 90,000 to 120,000 clones, 94% of them singletons. The sequenced sample was Tregs sorted from blood. The receptor set was obtained from a human donor in good health.

This chain connects TRBV19 to TRBJ1-2; possible D gene TRBD1, 5 bases. The germline gives CDR1 LNHDA, CDR2 SQIVND (reference sequence). The CDR3 length is 11 residues. V dropped 6 bases and J dropped 7 bases, with 9 bases sitting between them. The CDR3 nucleotides are TGTGCCAGTAGGGGGGGAACTGGCTACACCTTC. Translation gives CASRGGTGYTF.

V gene TRBV27 combines with J gene TRBJ1-5; weak D call: TRBD1 (5 bases). CDR3 length: 13 residues. Germline loops: CDR1 MNHEY, CDR2 SMNVEV (reference sequence). V dropped 9 bases and J dropped 6 bases, with 15 bases sitting between them. CDR3 DNA: TGTGCCAGTTTGCCGGGGGTTGGTCAGCCCCAGCATTTT. Translated: CASLPGVGQPQHF.

The rearrangement joins TRBV15 to TRBJ1-5, with D unresolved. V lost 1 base to trimming and J lost 7 bases, with 8 bases between them. The CDR3 has 13 residues. Germline loops: CDR1 LNHNV, CDR2 YYDKDF (reference sequence). CDR3 protein: CATSRGDYQPQHF. Here the CDR3 DNA reads TGTGCCACCAGCAGAGGAGACTACCAGCCCCAGCATTTT.

The J gene is TRBJ1-1, the V gene TRBV5-8; weak D call: TRBD1 (6 bases). Germline CDR1 is SGHTS and CDR2 is YDEGEE. V was cut by 4 bases and J by 2 bases, with 18 bases left in between. The CDR3 is made up of 16 amino acids. DNA of the CDR3: TGTGCCAGCAGCCGAAACCGGGGGCAGATCAACACTGAAGCTTTCTTT. Amino acids: CASSRNRGQINTEAFF.

CDR3 in amino acids: CASSLSQAGEYEQYF. The CDR3 nucleotides are TGCGCCAGCAGCTTGTCTCAAGCGGGAGAGTACGAGCAGTACTTC. V gene TRBV5-1 combines with J gene TRBJ2-7; 8 positions agree with TRBD2. This CDR3 is 15 amino acids long. J gave up 4 bases and V 1 base, and 7 bases lay outside the gene matches. Per germline, CDR1 SGHRS and CDR2 YFSETQ.

This rearrangement joins TRBV18 to TRBJ2-3; D gene ambiguous. The ends were cut back, 2 bases at V and 5 bases at J, with 8 bases in the middle. The CDR3 length is 13 residues. Per the germline V gene, CDR1 is KGHSH and CDR2 is LQKENI. CDR3 coding DNA: TGTGCCAGCTCACCATACGAGCAAGATACGCAGTATTTT. Encoded protein: CASSPYEQDTQYF.

The chain carries TRBV7-3 and TRBJ1-4, with no clear D. The CDR3 is 13 residues long. Germline CDR1 SGHTA, CDR2 FQGTGA. The V end was cut by 3 bases, the J end by 5 bases, with 7 bases between. In DNA, the CDR3 is TGTGCCAGCAGCTTCCTACCGAATGAAAAACTGTTTTTT. Protein: CASSFLPNEKLFF.

The chain carries TRBV6-5 and TRBJ2-5; TRBD2 is a possible D gene (6 bases). V gave up 7 bases and J gave up 2 bases, with 17 bases separating them. From germline, CDR1 is MNHEY and CDR2 SVGAGI. The CDR3 covers 15 residues. CDR3 sequence: CASTKTGGLQETQYF. The CDR3 bases are TGTGCCAGCACCAAAACCGGGGGTCTGCAAGAGACCCAGTACTTC.

J is TRBJ2-1 and V is TRBV5-1, with D unresolved. Deletions cut 0 bases from V and 0 bases from J, with 7 bases between. Germline-derived CDR1 and CDR2 are SGHRS and YFSETQ. The CDR3 length is 15 residues. CDR3 region: CASSLGLNSYNEQFF. Written as DNA, the CDR3 is TGCGCCAGCAGCTTGGGACTGAACTCCTACAATGAGCAGTTCTTC.

The gene calls are TRBV19 and TRBJ2-3; 7 bases fit TRBD2. Germline trimming cut 3 bases from V and 0 bases from J; bases unmatched to any gene: 6. The CDR3 covers 16 residues. Germline V gene data show CDR1 as LNHDA and CDR2 as SQIVND (reference sequence). The CDR3 here is CASSIRAAGSTDTQYF. DNA of the CDR3: TGTGCCAGTAGTATCCGTGCAGCGGGAAGCACAGATACGCAGTATTTT. The complete variable domain, with remaining parts taken from reference TRBV19 and TRBJ2-3, reads DGGITQSPKYLFRKEGQNVTLSCEQNLNHDAMYWYRQDPGQGLRLIYYSQIVNDFQKGDIAEGYSVSREKKESFPLTVTSAQKNPTAFYLCASSIRAAGSTDTQYFGPGTRLTVL.

This rearrangement joins TRBV4-1 to TRBJ2-7; tentative D call: TRBD2 (6 bases). Germline CDR1 is MGHRA and CDR2 is YSYEKL. The ends were cut back, 0 bases at V and 3 bases at J, with 18 bases in the middle. This CDR3 is built from 17 residues. The CDR3 DNA is TGCGCCAGCAGCCAAGATCCGTTTCGGGAGATCGGCTACGAGCAGTACTTC. It is translated as CASSQDPFREIGYEQYF.

The V gene is TRBV9, the J gene TRBJ1-2; unclear D gene. V lost 0 bases to trimming and J lost 8 bases, with 17 bases between them. Germline V CDR1 and CDR2: SGDLS, YYNGEE. The CDR3 covers 15 residues. The CDR3, as DNA: TGTGCCAGCAGCGTAGCCGGTCTGGGGAAGGGAGGCTACACCTTC. Amino acid sequence: CASSVAGLGKGGYTF.

The rearrangement joins TRBV2 to TRBJ1-1; tentative D call: TRBD1 (6 bases). The CDR3 extends over 14 amino acids. Germline lookup yields CDR1 SNHLY and CDR2 FYNNEI. V was shortened by 6 bases and J by 0 bases, with 11 bases between the two germline ends. The CDR3: CASSASGVNTEAFF. CDR3 coding DNA: TGTGCCAGCAGCGCCTCAGGGGTGAACACTGAAGCTTTCTTT.

Here the CDR3 reads CASSDSGDRRETQYF. In nucleotides, the CDR3 is TGTGCCAGCAGTGACTCGGGGGACCGAAGGGAGACCCAGTACTTC. The genes are TRBV6-4 and TRBJ2-5; either TRBD1 or TRBD2 may fit D (5 bases each). The CDR3 extends over 15 amino acids. The V gene's germline CDR1 is MRHNA and CDR2 SNTAGT. V shed 0 bases and J shed 5 bases, with 13 bases lying between them.

This chain connects TRBV7-8 to TRBJ1-1; D remains unclear. The CDR3 extends over 17 amino acids. V shed 5 bases and J shed 10 bases, with 29 bases lying between them. Germline V gene sequence: CDR1 SGHVS, CDR2 FQNEAQ. In DNA form, the CDR3 reads TGTGCCAGCAGCCCCTACCTGGAGGGCCTGAAGTTTAGTAGAGCTTTCTTT. Its translation is CASSPYLEGLKFSRAFF.